A single sample gave rise to the 23 T cell receptor beta chains below, sequenced in a study of spatial heterogeneity in lung cancer. TCRdb redid the calling of the 5' RACE reads with MiXCR, one entry per CDR3 protein. Of around 11,000 distinct CDR3 sequences in the sample, 12% were seen once. Findings and caveats of the study: In tumors, expanded intratumoral alpha and beta TCR counts tracked mutation counts.

Time point of the sample: sample taken at primary tumor resection. Antigen specificity for these receptors is unknown. The sample consisted of lung tumor tissue, taken at surgery. These receptors all stem from a female donor with early-stage non-small cell lung cancer.

The table lists this clonotype with many counts. The chain combines TRBV18 with TRBJ1-6; D might be TRBD1 (5 bases). Germline V gene lookup returns CDR1 KGHSH and CDR2 LQKENI. CDR3 length: 17 amino acids. Trimming removed 8 bases from V and 2 bases from J, with 19 bases in between. CDR3 DNA sequence: TGTGCCAGCCAAAAAAACCGACAGAACACCTATAATTCACCCCTCCACTTT. It encodes CASQKNRQNTYNSPLHF.

By share of the sample, this clonotype is medium-sized. J is TRBJ1-6 and V is TRBV2, with D perhaps matching TRBD1 (6 bases). The CDR3 contains 15 residues. Germline CDR1 SNHLY, CDR2 FYNNEI. V lost 4 bases and J lost 5, with 12 bases in between. This CDR3 is CASSVGQFNNSPLHF. The CDR3, as DNA: TGTGCCAGCAGTGTGGGACAATTCAATAATTCACCCCTCCACTTT.

This clonotype was seen more than once but under ten times. This chain connects TRBV30 to TRBJ2-2; 7 bases align to TRBD1. This CDR3 spans 14 amino acids. The ends lost 8 bases at V and 2 bases at J; junction bases unmatched: 8. Germline loops: CDR1 GTSNPN, CDR2 SVGIG (reference sequence). CDR3 amino acids: CAGDHRGNTGELFF. The CDR3 nucleotides read TGTGCCGGGGACCACAGGGGTAACACCGGGGAGCTGTTTTTT.

The gene calls are TRBV7-2 and TRBJ2-7, with 7 bases fitting TRBD2. Germline CDR1 is SGHTA and CDR2 is FQGNSA. V trimming: 5 bases; J trimming: 6 bases; junction bases outside the gene matches: 10. The CDR3 extends over 14 amino acids. The CDR3 nucleotides are TGTGCCAGCAGCAAGGAGCGGGGTCCGTTCGAGCAGTACTTC. Its protein is CASSKERGPFEQYF.

This clonotype was picked up a small number of times. The J gene is TRBJ2-7, the V gene TRBV5-1; 10 bases agree with TRBD2. The V gene's germline CDR1 is SGHRS and CDR2 YFSETQ. The CDR3 length is 14 residues. Unmatched junction bases numbered 4, after V lost 4 bases and J lost 3 bases. The CDR3 DNA reads TGCGCCAGCAGCCTCTGGACTAGCGGCTACGAGCAGTACTTC. Encoded protein: CASSLWTSGYEQYF.

A remark on this clonotype: This could be a read error, since a much larger clone is one nucleotide away. The chain carries TRBV2 and TRBJ2-3, with D tentatively TRBD1 (6 bases). Trimming left V 8 bases short and J 2 bases short, with 14 bases between. The CDR3 is made up of 14 amino acids. Germline V gene lookup returns CDR1 SNHLY and CDR2 FYNNEI. CDR3 DNA sequence: TGTGCCAGCGGTGTGGACAGCTCCACAGATACGCAGTATTTT. Its translation is CASGVDSSTDTQYF.

This clonotype was seen more than once but under ten times. The chain carries TRBV7-6 and TRBJ2-1; 9 bases match TRBD2. This CDR3 has 15 residues. The J segment lost 4 bases and the V segment lost 3 bases, leaving 4 bases of the junction unmatched. The germline gives CDR1 SGHVS, CDR2 FNYEAQ. CDR3 region: CASSFSSGEYNEQFF. The CDR3 nucleotides are TGTGCCAGCAGCTTCTCTAGCGGGGAATACAATGAGCAGTTCTTC.

The V gene is TRBV4-1, the J gene TRBJ1-1; D call uncertain. V lost 1 base and J 1 base, leaving 13 bases between the germline ends. The CDR3 has 16 residues. Germline V lookup: CDR1 MGHRA, CDR2 YSYEKL. The chain's CDR3 is CASSQARQRGNTEAFF. The CDR3 DNA reads as TGCGCCAGCAGCCAAGCTCGTCAGCGAGGGAACACTGAAGCTTTCTTT.

There are many counts of this clonotype. J is TRBJ2-1 and V is TRBV7-7, with D perhaps TRBD1 (7 bases). Germline CDR1 SSHAT, CDR2 FNYEAQ (reference sequence). With 5 bases removed from V and 6 bases from J, the gap between germline ends came to 17 bases. This CDR3 has 15 residues. The CDR3 region has the DNA TGTGCCAGCAGCCCGACCCAGGGGGGTCCCAATGAGCAGTTCTTC. Its protein is CASSPTQGGPNEQFF.

The genes are TRBV30 and TRBJ2-7; tentatively, D is TRBD1 (6 bases). Trimming stripped 5 bases from V and 7 bases from J, with 9 bases between. From germline, CDR1 is GTSNPN and CDR2 SVGIG (reference sequence). The CDR3 has 10 residues. CDR3 in DNA: TGTGCCTGGTTAGGGACAGAGCAGTACTTC. Residues: CAWLGTEQYF.

Sample share makes this clonotype medium-sized. The chain couples TRBV6-2 or TRBV6-3 to TRBJ2-3; weak D call: TRBD2 (6 bases). The CDR3 sequence is 15 residues long. From germline, CDR1 is MNHEY and CDR2 SVGEGT. V gave up 4 bases and J gave up 6 bases, with 17 bases separating them. Here the CDR3 reads CASSLREPGRDTQYF. CDR3 coding DNA: TGTGCCAGCAGTTTACGGGAGCCAGGACGGGATACGCAGTATTTT.

This clonotype has a count of ten or more. The chain recombines TRBV28 with TRBJ2-2, with 7 bases lining up with TRBD2. The CDR3 length is 12 residues. The trim removed 7 bases at V and 4 bases at J, leaving 0 bases unmatched. The germline CDR1 and CDR2 sequences are MDHEN and SYDVKM. CDR3 protein: CASKRGTGELFF. CDR3 DNA sequence: TGTGCCAGCAAGCGGGGCACCGGGGAGCTGTTTTTT.

This clonotype occurred many times. This sequence joins TRBV20-1 and TRBJ2-3, with no clear D. Germline V gene lookup returns CDR1 DFQATT and CDR2 SNEGSKA (reference sequence). V lost 0 bases to trimming and J lost 6 bases, with 1 base between them. The CDR3 covers 10 residues. The CDR3 spells CSAREDTQYF. The CDR3, as DNA: TGCAGTGCTAGAGAGGATACGCAGTATTTT.

This clonotype has a count of ten or more. The chain carries TRBV19 and TRBJ1-5; no firm D call. Germline CDR1 is LNHDA and CDR2 is SQIVND (reference sequence). The CDR3 loop spans 14 amino acids. V lost 0 bases and J 0 bases, leaving 3 bases between the germline ends. The CDR3 DNA sequence: TGTGCCAGTAGTATAGATCGTAGCAATCAGCCCCAGCATTTT. This gives the protein CASSIDRSNQPQHF.

Within the sample, this clonotype is medium-sized. The J gene is TRBJ1-1, the V gene TRBV10-2, with D perhaps TRBD1 (5 bases). From germline, CDR1 is WSHSY and CDR2 SAAADI. V was trimmed by 5 bases and J by 1 base, leaving 20 bases between them. This CDR3 contains 17 residues. The CDR3 DNA is TGCGCCAGCAGTACGAAAGGGGTGTCGTCGCAGAACACTGAAGCTTTCTTT. As protein: CASSTKGVSSQNTEAFF.

For this clonotype: Sequence at one end of the junction differs from germline and may be a read error. The V and J genes are TRBV5-1 and TRBJ1-1; D is undetermined. The CDR3 extends over 14 amino acids. Germline lookup yields CDR1 SGHRS and CDR2 YFSETQ. The CDR3 DNA reads TGCACCAGCGCTCCAATATCCTGGAACACTGAAGCTTTCTTT. Protein product: CTSAPISWNTEAFF.

The V call is TRBV7-4, the J call TRBJ2-5, with D possibly TRBD2 on 5 matching bases. This CDR3 is 14 amino acids long. With 8 bases removed from V and 5 bases from J, the gap between germline ends came to 18 bases. Germline V lookup: CDR1 SGHVT, CDR2 SQSDAQ. The CDR3 spells CASGPDYVDETQYF. CDR3 DNA sequence: TGTGCCAGCGGACCAGACTACGTGGACGAGACCCAGTACTTC.

The table lists this clonotype with a few counts. This CDR3 reads CASRIDINYGYTF. Written as DNA, the CDR3 is TGTGCCAGCAGGATAGACATTAACTATGGCTACACCTTC. The V and J genes are TRBV6-5 and TRBJ1-2; D is undetermined. Germline V gene lookup returns CDR1 MNHEY and CDR2 SVGAGI. The CDR3 spans 13 residues. V was trimmed by 6 bases and J by 1 base, leaving 9 bases between them.

Ten or more counts support this clonotype. The V call is TRBV6-6, the J call TRBJ1-5, with 9 positions matching TRBD1. The germline V gene encodes CDR1 MNHNY and CDR2 SVGAGI (reference sequence). The CDR3 totals 14 residues. V was clipped by 6 bases and J by 5 bases; unmatched bases: 5. CDR3 DNA: TGTGCCAGCAGCTGGGACAGGGAAGATCAGCCCCAGCATTTT. Its protein product is CASSWDREDQPQHF.

The genes are TRBV7-9 and TRBJ2-6, with D hard to call. The CDR3 covers 13 residues. CDR1 is SEHNR and CDR2 is FQNEAQ in the germline V gene (reference sequence). V shed 6 bases and J shed 12 bases, with 15 bases lying between them. The CDR3 loop reads CASRAVLPGVLTF. Written as DNA, the CDR3 is TGTGCCAGCAGAGCAGTACTGCCAGGCGTCCTGACTTTC.

This clonotype was detected many times. The CDR3 DNA follows: TGTGCCAGCAGTTTACGCGCCGGAGGAGCTGAAGCTTTCTTT. Protein product: CASSLRAGGAEAFF. The chain carries TRBV11-2 and TRBJ1-1, with D hard to call. Trimming removed 6 bases from V and 6 bases from J, with 17 bases in between. This CDR3 contains 14 residues. Germline CDR1 reads SGHAT; CDR2 reads FQNNGV.

The chain has TRBV5-4 and TRBJ2-5; D remains unclear. This CDR3 region has 13 residues. V lost 1 base and J lost 2, with 6 bases in between. Germline CDR1 and CDR2: SGHNT and YYREEE (reference sequence). The CDR3 DNA sequence: TGTGCCAGCAGCTTGAGGTTGCAAGAGACCCAGTACTTC. Translating it yields CASSLRLQETQYF.

About this clonotype itself: A much larger clone lies a single base off, so this may be a read error. The rearrangement uses TRBV24-1 and TRBJ1-1, with D possibly TRBD1 on 6 matching bases. The length of the CDR3 is 12 residues. V lost 7 bases and J 10 bases, leaving 15 bases between the germline ends. Germline CDR1 and CDR2: KGHDR and SFDVKD. CDR3 sequence (DNA): TGTGCCACCAGCGATGTTACAGGGAGAGCTTTCTTT. Protein: CATSDVTGRAFF.